This T cell receptor beta chain was sequenced in a study of cytomegalovirus exposure and HLA in healthy donors (dated by TCRdb to about 2017). About the study as a whole: An earlier analysis of some 550 of the donors reported approximately 290 Gb of sequence data and some 120 million unique TCR beta sequences from about 200 million T cells. Several DR-DQ haplotypes were treated as single units for association and clustering because of strong linkage in the cohort. Typing coverage varied by locus: roughly 629-640 donors for A, B, C, DRB1 and DQB1; roughly 500 for DQA1; around 570 for DPA1; 400 to 480 for DPB1. Among the roughly 400 genotyped donors, roughly 80% belonged to the genetic ancestry cluster associated with self-reported Caucasian donors. A later analysis re-analyzed previously published TCR beta repertoires from roughly 630 donors and added high-resolution HLA genotyping to study TCR occurrence patterns. Donor age, sex, ethnicity and CMV serostatus were collected together with the repertoire data. High-throughput TCR immunosequencing, statistical association of individual TCRs with disease status, and machine learning were combined to predict cytomegalovirus infection status. All discovery cohort repertoires had been generated on a single sequencing platform. On average, 235,054 unique TCR beta nucleotide sequences were sequenced per donor among about 400 genotyped donors of the cohort, with about 17% of those sequences being non-productive. Along with the approximately 700-subject first cohort, a separate validation cohort of 120 different subjects was used. An earlier analysis of around 580 of the donors used high-throughput TCR beta sequencing to judge whether each TCR beta V gene segment behaved as functional or pseudogenic. About 280 gigabases of sequencing data and around 88 million unique TCR sequences made up an early release that covered 500 to 700 HLA-typed donors. Using immunosequencing, the study profiled T cell repertoires from fewer than 850 subjects and related those repertoires to cytomegalovirus serostatus. Rather than using new phenotypic data, the later analysis identified candidate immune exposures from TCR beta sequences and from how often those sequences occurred across donors. A later genetic analysis took genome-wide SNP genotypes for 398 of the 666 donors and used that subset as a discovery cohort. Class I and class II HLA loci were covered by the typing at four-digit resolution. The study was designed to test whether signatures of past pathogen exposure could be identified by cataloging public T cell receptors.

In the germline V gene, CDR1 corresponds to MNHNS and CDR2 to SASEGT. V is cut by 4 bases and J by 0 bases, and the space between the germline ends is 16 bases. Its CDR3 holds 16 amino acids, cysteine through phenylalanine. This entry keeps only the CDR3 DNA: 48 bases, framed from base 1. Library method: the immunoSEQ multiplex PCR assay. For the multiplex PCR, a mixture combining 60 forward primers for TCR Vbeta segments and 13 reverse primers for TCR Jbeta segments was used. The CDR3 region of rearranged TCR beta genes was amplified from genomic DNA by a multiplex PCR assay. Amplified TCR beta libraries were sequenced as 87-base-pair reads on the Illumina HiSeq System. The original methods were these. A later analysis tallied roughly 78 million unique TCR beta chains across the roughly 610 repertoires, and approximately 12 million of those chains were shared by two or more donors. Raw reads were error-corrected and collapsed into unique sequences by a nearest-neighbor algorithm in which closely related sequences were merged to remove PCR and sequencing errors. CDR3 sequences were aligned to IMGT reference sequences to assign V, D and J gene segments. For a sequence to be retained, a match of at least six nucleotides was required to both a V gene segment and a J gene segment. A rearrangement was called productive if the CDR3 had no stop codons and remained in frame with V and J, and every other rearrangement was called non-productive. Following IMGT convention, CDR3 was defined as the stretch from the second conserved V-encoded cysteine up to the conserved J-encoded phenylalanine. The earlier analysis of about 590 of the donors excluded sequences that lacked an unambiguous match to a single V gene segment. An earlier analysis of approximately 590 of the donors called V segments functional above 56.7% productive rearrangements and segregating when the between-donor standard deviation exceeded 5%. A statistical classification framework was developed to diagnose cytomegalovirus status using the catalog of TCR beta chain sequences. In a later analysis, TCR nucleotide sequences were compared against IMGT/GENE-DB human TR gene sequences so that V and J genes could be assigned. In a later analysis, CDR3 sequences and most-parsimonious VDJ recombination scenarios were assigned using the TCRdist pipeline. In a later analysis, each TCR beta chain was defined by its CDR3 amino acid sequence together with its V-gene family, and reads lacking a unique V-gene family were excluded. As a way to deal with suspected cross-contamination and a sequencing artifact, a later analysis dropped approximately 570 nucleotide sequences that were highly shared and had low generation probability. A later analysis calculated a clonal expansion index for each public chain from normalized within-repertoire ranks of inferred template counts. A later analysis computed generation probabilities with a VDJ recombination model fitted to out-of-frame rearrangements, and checked the results against IGoR. In a later analysis, TCR-TCR, TCR-HLA and TCR-CMV co-occurrence was scored with hypergeometric tests, and a repertoire-size bias correction was applied to TCR pairs. To estimate false discovery rates, a later analysis permuted the HLA or CMV assignments 20 times. In a later analysis, co-occurring TCRs were grouped with DBSCAN, and TCRdist sequence similarity was added when clustering was performed within HLA-allele-positive subsets. Co-occurrence clustering excluded repertoires with fewer than 30,000 or more than 120,000 public chains, plus five with anomalous nucleotide sharing. In TCRdb, the immuneACCESS table is reduced to in-frame sequences with V and J assigned. These tables do not hold every clone; where another copy was compared, an unresolved V gene accounts for under half, and the others remain unexplained. V, J and clone size are those of that table, while D and trimming were read from the DNA. The sample profile shows fewer than 200,000 clones; more than 80% of them were found once. The top ten clonotypes cover around 1.9% of the sample.

The cohort was made up of approximately 700 healthy bone marrow donors. Cohort members were all nominally healthy when sampled, although unrecorded immune exposures were likely present. The donor was CMV seronegative and belonged to the group of over 350 seronegative cohort members. A peripheral blood sample was collected from each donor, and TCR beta sequencing was performed on peripheral blood mononuclear cells. The Qiagen DNeasy Blood Extraction Kit was used to extract genomic DNA from the blood cell samples. A note on this clone: No antigen is known for it. Per-base qualities were not stored, and no clone one base away is much larger.

What the work shows at the level of the full study, not this receptor alone: An association between a missense DCLRE1C variant and V-gene and J-gene trimming of TCR beta chains was found in a later genetic analysis and replicated in an independent cohort. According to a later analysis, parvovirus B19, influenza, CMV and Epstein-Barr virus appeared linked to several top co-occurrence clusters. The authors suggested that the approach could potentially be generalized to other disease states and immunological phenotypes. Linkage disequilibrium might explain the correlated functional status among segregating V segments, but an unknown experimental factor could not be ruled out. Broadly in line with IMGT annotations, most TCR beta V segments showed up in productive rearrangements about 90% or about 30% of the time in an earlier analysis of around 550 of the donors. Because counts were too low, around 18 rarely observed V segments, including chromosome 9 orphons, were left out of the earlier analysis of 500 to 650 of the donors. When HLA alleles, especially DR and DQ, strongly co-occurred, attributing TCR associations to individual alleles was difficult. Compared with equally common non-associated chains, HLA-associated TCR beta chains in a later analysis were more clonally expanded and had lower generation probabilities. For the cohort, immune exposure information was limited to CMV serostatus. A total of roughly 160 TCR beta chains were listed by the study as associated with cytomegalovirus. The cohort was sequenced for TCR beta chains only, and without alpha or paired-chain data the features that could be detected were limited. Most TCR sequences were seen in very few donors, while some public TCRs were found in many individuals. A few of the identified cytomegalovirus-associated TCR beta chains were confirmed in vitro to be specific for cytomegalovirus antigens. In a later genetic analysis, fewer N-insertions in productive TCRs were reported among donors in an Asian-associated ancestry cluster than the roughly 700-donor mean. At a false discovery rate of 0.05, a later analysis linked some 17,000 TCR beta sequences to specific HLA alleles. A group of highly shared sequence variants was considered likely to be a technical artifact of the sequencing pipeline. Because some donors lacked HLA typing at each locus, the association tests relied only on the typed subset. The classifier was reported to diagnose cytomegalovirus status with high specificity and sensitivity in both the original and validation cohorts. According to a later analysis, most CMV-associated TCR beta chains appeared to be HLA-restricted, and the HLA associations seemed to be driven largely by CMV exposure. Roughly uniform sequencing depth across donors was assumed in presence/absence analyses, although this assumption may not hold. In a later analysis, the rate of TCR association differed among HLA loci, with DRB1 alleles having the most associated TCRs and HLA-C alleles having the fewest. A further reported finding was that TCR beta sequences accurately predicted the HLA-A and HLA-B alleles for most subjects in the first cohort. Some IMGT-functional V segments, including TRBV6-2 and TRBV6-3, could not be told apart with the 87-base-pair reads, so those segments were excluded.

Recombination linked TRBV6-1 to TRBJ2-7; TRBD1 might be the D gene, on 6 matching bases. The clonotype comes from a woman aged 18-29 years in good health and CMV-seronegative. The specimen was PBMCs. CDR3 protein: CASSGTVRSLSYEQYF. The sequenced DNA: TGTGCCAGCAGTGGGACAGTTAGGAGCCTCTCCTACGAGCAGTACTTC.